These T cell receptor beta chains were read from a single sample in a study of blood T cell repertoires in COVID-19. TCRdb keeps only in-frame clones here, not all; method: immunoSEQ multiplex PCR. The repertoire holds about 200,000 clones, 85% to 90% seen once, with about 1.7% in the top ten. The sequenced sample consisted of peripheral blood. These TCRs come from a young man with active or convalescent COVID-19. The conserved cysteine and the conserved F or W are not part of the CDR3 here. Each record gives: V gene, J gene, clone size, CDR3 protein. Clone sizes are given selectively: once, few, many, or a class where the clone is expanded.

V gene: TRBV5-4; J gene: TRBJ2-3; clone size: -; CDR3 protein: ASSLIGSTDTQY
V gene: TRBV2; J gene: TRBJ1-6; clone size: -; CDR3 protein: ASSGDPNSPLH
V gene: TRBV3-1/TRBV3-2; J gene: TRBJ2-1; clone size: -; CDR3 protein: ASSQDGDWTREQF
V gene: TRBV6-5; J gene: TRBJ1-2; clone size: -; CDR3 protein: ASSFWETGGLYGYT
V gene: TRBV29-1; J gene: TRBJ2-7; clone size: once; CDR3 protein: SVVGHRETSYEQY
V gene: TRBV2; J gene: TRBJ2-7; clone size: once; CDR3 protein: ASSGLTSGGDEQY
V gene: TRBV6-5; J gene: TRBJ1-2; clone size: -; CDR3 protein: ASSRDSRYGYT
V gene: TRBV5-1; J gene: TRBJ1-1; clone size: -; CDR3 protein: ASSLGTGSGNTEAF
V gene: TRBV3-1/TRBV3-2; J gene: TRBJ1-4; clone size: -; CDR3 protein: ASGDPQGSNEKLF
V gene: TRBV9; J gene: TRBJ2-1; clone size: once; CDR3 protein: ASSALAGGPFDEQF
V gene: TRBV4-3; J gene: TRBJ1-4; clone size: once; CDR3 protein: ASSRINTGGNEKLF
V gene: TRBV30; J gene: TRBJ2-2; clone size: -; CDR3 protein: AWSVPGGGTGELF
V gene: TRBV5-1; J gene: TRBJ2-3; clone size: -; CDR3 protein: ASSPVGTDTQY
V gene: TRBV5-4; J gene: TRBJ2-7; clone size: once; CDR3 protein: ASSPGLPGLKPYEQY
V gene: TRBV27; J gene: TRBJ1-2; clone size: -; CDR3 protein: ASTPGTGYGYT
V gene: TRBV9; J gene: TRBJ2-7; clone size: once; CDR3 protein: ASSVGNRVTEQY
V gene: TRBV2; J gene: TRBJ1-5; clone size: -; CDR3 protein: ASSEPRFSGSYSNQPQH
V gene: TRBV29-1; J gene: TRBJ1-2; clone size: -; CDR3 protein: STPNPTGGFGYT
V gene: TRBV4-2; J gene: TRBJ2-3; clone size: -; CDR3 protein: ASSQVRRIDTQY
V gene: TRBV5-4; J gene: TRBJ1-1; clone size: few; CDR3 protein: ASSHGTGLAEAF
V gene: TRBV10-3; J gene: TRBJ1-4; clone size: -; CDR3 protein: AISDKGDATEKLF
V gene: TRBV5-1; J gene: TRBJ1-1; clone size: -; CDR3 protein: ASSLAKEGAGRTTEAF
V gene: TRBV18; J gene: TRBJ1-4; clone size: -; CDR3 protein: ASSPGEANEKLF
V gene: TRBV27; J gene: TRBJ1-2; clone size: -; CDR3 protein: ASSLGQDYGYT
V gene: TRBV19; J gene: TRBJ2-7; clone size: -; CDR3 protein: ASSNYIGTGNYEQY
V gene: TRBV3-1/TRBV3-2; J gene: TRBJ2-2; clone size: -; CDR3 protein: ASSQRQDNTGELF
V gene: TRBV29-1; J gene: TRBJ1-2; clone size: -; CDR3 protein: STRTEVALGYT
V gene: TRBV9; J gene: TRBJ1-6; clone size: -; CDR3 protein: ASSAQGASSPLH
V gene: TRBV6-5; J gene: TRBJ1-6; clone size: -; CDR3 protein: ASSSWTANSPLH
V gene: TRBV6-1; J gene: TRBJ2-3; clone size: -; CDR3 protein: ASSETGGAGTDTQY
V gene: TRBV6-5; J gene: TRBJ2-3; clone size: -; CDR3 protein: ASSSYRDNSDTQY
V gene: TRBV30; J gene: TRBJ1-1; clone size: -; CDR3 protein: AWSVRGTDTEAF
V gene: TRBV10-3; J gene: TRBJ1-2; clone size: -; CDR3 protein: AISGDRARDPYGYT
V gene: TRBV2; J gene: TRBJ2-5; clone size: -; CDR3 protein: ASRPTSGPQETQY
V gene: TRBV11-2; J gene: TRBJ2-5; clone size: -; CDR3 protein: ASSRLSGGETQY
V gene: TRBV7-9; J gene: TRBJ2-7; clone size: few; CDR3 protein: ASSLGLAGEHYEQY
V gene: TRBV6-2/TRBV6-3; J gene: TRBJ1-5; clone size: once; CDR3 protein: ASSPGGSQPQH
V gene: TRBV6-1; J gene: TRBJ1-3; clone size: -; CDR3 protein: ASSEPPGQLRNTIY
V gene: TRBV27; J gene: TRBJ1-1; clone size: -; CDR3 protein: ASSPDRAGNTEAF
V gene: TRBV6-5; J gene: TRBJ2-5; clone size: -; CDR3 protein: ASRPGQETQY
V gene: TRBV30; J gene: TRBJ1-1; clone size: once; CDR3 protein: AWSFYGGTEAF